Listed below are T cell receptor beta chains from one sample, sequenced in a study of cytomegalovirus exposure and HLA in healthy donors. Clones were sequenced by immunoSEQ multiplex PCR, and TCRdb holds only the in-frame ones, with some missing. The data hold about 160,000 clones, with almost 85% observed a single time. The sample consisted of PBMCs. The receptors were sampled from a man younger than 45 in good health and CMV-seronegative. The CDR3 runs from the conserved cysteine through the conserved F or W. The D gene is left open where the match is weak. Only part of the rows carry a size: once, few, many, or a class if the clone is expanded.

V	J	size	D	CDR3	DNA
TRBV7-9	TRBJ1-2	.	.	CATSGQQFDGYTF	TGTGCCACGTCCGGACAGCAGTTCGATGGCTACACCTTC
TRBV15	TRBJ2-1	.	.	CATSRDRGYNEQFF	TGTGCCACCAGCAGAGATCGGGGGTACAATGAGCAGTTCTTC
TRBV2	TRBJ2-1	.	.	CASRAPTGYEQFF	TGTGCCAGCAGGGCTCCTACAGGGTATGAGCAGTTCTTC
TRBV21-1	TRBJ2-6	.	.	CASSMTGSGANVLTF	TGTGCCAGCAGCATGACAGGGTCTGGGGCCAACGTCCTGACTTTC
TRBV5-1	TRBJ2-5	.	.	CATAGGGLEETQYF	TGCGCTACGGCAGGCGGGGGCCTTGAAGAGACCCAGTACTTC
TRBV27	TRBJ2-1	.	TRBD2	CASGLGAYNEQFF	TGTGCCAGCGGACTAGGTGCCTACAATGAGCAGTTCTTC
TRBV7-5	TRBJ1-6	.	.	CVRSLASPRTRPLHF	TGTGTCAGAAGCTTAGCCAGCCCAAGAACCAGGCCCCTCCACTTT
TRBV5-4	TRBJ2-7	.	TRBD2	CASSAGGGRTYEQYF	TGTGCCAGCAGCGCCGGGGGGGGCCGTACCTACGAGCAGTACTTC
TRBV19	TRBJ1-1	.	TRBD1	CASSMGQGAGEAFF	TGTGCCAGTAGTATGGGACAGGGGGCTGGTGAAGCTTTCTTT
TRBV5-4	TRBJ1-1	.	TRBD1	CASKTGTGGTNTEAFF	TGTGCCAGCAAAACCGGGACAGGGGGAACGAACACTGAAGCTTTCTTT
TRBV4-2	TRBJ1-1	.	.	CASSQILQGEAFF	TGTGCCAGCAGCCAAATCCTCCAGGGGGAAGCTTTCTTT
TRBV5-1	TRBJ2-2	once	.	CASSLLRDTNTGELFF	TGCGCCAGCAGCTTGCTTCGAGATACGAACACCGGGGAGCTGTTTTTT
TRBV2	TRBJ1-5	.	.	CASSEDRAHQPQHF	TGTGCCAGCAGTGAAGACAGGGCCCATCAGCCCCAGCATTTT
TRBV2	TRBJ2-3	.	.	CATVKAPGDTQYF	TGTGCCACCGTGAAAGCGCCCGGAGATACGCAGTATTTT
TRBV27	TRBJ1-1	.	TRBD1	CASSLTGLDTEAFF	TGTGCCAGCAGTTTGACAGGGTTGGACACTGAAGCTTTCTTT
TRBV27	TRBJ2-3	.	TRBD2	CASSLRGLAGGQQADTQYF	TGTGCCAGCAGTTTACGGGGGCTAGCGGGAGGGCAGCAGGCAGATACGCAGTATTTT
TRBV5-1	TRBJ2-5	.	.	CASSLGPGETQYF	TGCGCCAGCAGCTTGGGGCCGGGGGAGACCCAGTACTTC
TRBV5-1	TRBJ2-3	.	.	CASSFDAGMGPDTQYF	TGCGCCAGCAGCTTTGATGCGGGAATGGGCCCGGATACGCAGTATTTT
TRBV28	TRBJ2-5	.	.	CASRLGGSETQYF	TGTGCCAGCCGACTCGGTGGTTCGGAGACCCAGTACTTC
TRBV2	TRBJ2-5	.	.	CASSDNRQETQYF	TGTGCCAGCAGTGATAATAGACAAGAGACCCAGTACTTC
TRBV11-3	TRBJ2-2	.	.	CASSPGVTTGELFF	TGTGCCAGCAGCCCAGGGGTGACCACCGGGGAGCTGTTTTTT
TRBV6-1	TRBJ1-2	.	TRBD1	CASSRDSNDYGYTF	TGTGCCAGCAGTCGGGACAGCAATGACTATGGCTACACCTTC
TRBV4-2	TRBJ1-2	.	TRBD1	CASSQAPGQGNPDTF	TGTGCCAGCAGCCAAGCTCCGGGACAGGGGAACCCTGACACCTTC
TRBV18	TRBJ2-5	.	TRBD2	CASSPGAGGPQETQYF	TGTGCCAGCTCACCGGGAGCGGGAGGGCCCCAAGAGACCCAGTACTTC
TRBV10-3	TRBJ2-6	.	.	CANSVDFGANVLTF	TGTGCCAACTCAGTAGACTTTGGGGCCAACGTCCTGACTTTC